This paragraph reports one TCR beta chain. What antigen it recognizes has not been identified. The sample holds no much larger clone one base away, and base qualities are not on file. V sheds 7 bases and J sheds 2 bases, leaving 23 bases between their ends. Sequences SQVTM (CDR1) and ANQGSEA (CDR2) are obtained from the germline V gene. From the cysteine through the phenylalanine, the CDR3 covers 16 amino acids. Only the CDR3 portion is preserved as DNA: 48 bases, with reading frame beginning at the first base. The 35 to 40 donors, aged about 6 to 100 years, were systemically healthy Caucasian individuals from Russia. About 10 milliliters of peripheral blood were collected from each donor into EDTA-treated Vacutainer tubes. PBMCs were isolated by Ficoll-Paque density-gradient centrifugation, with at least 6.5 million obtained per sample. Total RNA, at least 5 micrograms per sample, was extracted from PBMCs with Trizol reagent. The percentages of naive CD45RAhigh/CD27high T cells were determined by flow cytometry on a PBMC aliquot from every donor.

The sample comes from a study of blood T cells in healthy people across ages (dated by TCRdb to 2014 to 2015). About the investigation overall: In model experiments, template switching captured roughly one uniquely barcoded TCR beta cDNA molecule for every two T cells. To track age-related changes in TCR beta repertoire diversity, the study relied on deep sequencing normalized with unique cDNA molecular identifiers. The donors were split into four age groups: young (average about 15 years), middle-aged (39), aged (over 55) and long-lived (over 75). To avoid experimental bias, donors of different ages were spread randomly across the sequencing lanes. The study analyzed two additional independent replicas of 1 million unique cDNA reads from the same blood draw for two donors, one aged 18 to 30 and one aged 80 or older. The study at large found these results: The percentage of naive T cells measured by flow cytometry correlated strongly with observed TCR beta diversity. The long-lived group showed more naive CD4+ T cells, fewer expanded clones and increased TCR diversity than the aged group, suggesting age selection. Bulk unsorted PBMC profiling prevented conclusive comparison of naive and antigen-experienced compartments. Observed TCR beta diversity per million T cells fell roughly linearly with age, and a significant reduction was already apparent by age about 43. Estimates of total diversity from one million sequenced T cells were regarded as lower bounds and underestimates. The CMV infection status of donors was not known, potentially confounding age-related changes in expanded clonotypes.

Library generation was performed with 5' RACE. Sequenced using an Illumina HiSeq 2500. A second about 7 to 12 cycle PCR used a sample-barcoded 5' primer and a J-beta primer mix. A template-switch 5' adaptor carrying 12 random nucleotides introduced a unique molecular identifier onto each TCR beta cDNA molecule. Each sample yielded at least 2.5 million CDR3-containing paired-end reads. First-strand cDNA synthesis was performed from all RNA using the Mint cDNA synthesis kit, with priming by a TRBC-specific oligonucleotide. Following uracil-DNA glycosylase treatment, a first 18-cycle PCR with universal primers M1SS and BC2_uni_R was performed on all cDNA. On the study's bioinformatics: For normalization, 1 million high-quality reads were randomly selected from each sample, with every read carrying a distinct molecular identifier. Instead of being binned into consensus sequences, reads with shared molecular identifiers were discarded. CDR3 identification, clonotype clustering and error correction used MiTCR with a Q25 quality threshold and the strictest error-elimination algorithm. A nonparametric unseen species model with Euler transformation was used to estimate lower-bound total TCR beta diversity. TCRdb reprocessed the public reads (quality trimming at Q25 with fastp, clone calling with MiXCR) and kept in-frame beta chains. When rows share a CDR3 protein, they turn into one entry using the most common DNA and genes. Clone size and V and J calls follow TCRdb, not the original study. This sample gives more than 650,000 distinct CDR3 sequences in total; 53% of them show up just once. About two fifths of the sample rests with the top ten.

The receptor comes from a man older than 75 in good health. The chain is assembled from TRBV29-1 and TRBJ2-5; a weak D assignment points to TRBD1 (6 bases agree). The specimen was blood. CDR3 reads: CSARTGQRVPQETQYF. The DNA reads TGCAGCGCTAGAACCGGACAGAGGGTCCCTCAAGAGACCCAGTACTTC.